This is a list of T cell receptor beta chains from one sample in a study of Graves' ophthalmopathy and Graves' hyperthyroidism. TCRdb passed the multiplex PCR reads through MiXCR, listing each CDR3 protein once. The sample has a few hundred thousand distinct CDR3 sequences, roughly 39% seen once. The sequenced material came from peripheral blood or thyroid tissue (not recorded which). These receptor sequences come from an adult man with Graves' hyperthyroidism. Both conserved end residues are part of each CDR3. The D gene is left open where the match is weak. Clone sizes are given selectively: once, few, many, or a class where the clone is expanded.

DNA: TGTGCCAGCAGCGGAACCTGGGAGTCGGGAGAGACCCAGTACTTC; CDR3: CASSGTWESGETQYF; size: few; J: TRBJ2-5; V: TRBV6-5; D: NA
DNA: TGTGCCAGCAGCGTAGTCCCCAATGATCAGCCCCAGCATTTT; CDR3: CASSVVPNDQPQHF; size: many; J: TRBJ1-5; V: TRBV9; D: NA
DNA: TGTGCCAGCAGCTCCCACAGGGTCCGCTACGAGCAGTACTTC; CDR3: CASSSHRVRYEQYF; size: many; J: TRBJ2-7; V: TRBV11-2; D: NA
DNA: TGCAGCCCCATTCGGGCCTTTCTTCAGCCCCAGCATTTT; CDR3: CSPIRAFLQPQHF; size: many; J: TRBJ1-5; V: TRBV29-1; D: NA
DNA: TGTGCCAGCAGCCGATACATGGAGGAAGGCTACACCTTC; CDR3: CASSRYMEEGYTF; size: few; J: TRBJ1-2; V: TRBV7-2; D: NA
DNA: TGTGCCAGCAGCCAAGATGAGGGGAGGTCCTACGAGCAGTACTTC; CDR3: CASSQDEGRSYEQYF; size: many; J: TRBJ2-7; V: TRBV4-2; D: NA
DNA: TGCAGCGTTGAGGTCCTCCTAGGGGACACTGAAGCTTTCTTT; CDR3: CSVEVLLGDTEAFF; size: many; J: TRBJ1-1; V: TRBV29-1; D: NA
DNA: TGTGCCAGCAGCCAAAGACTAGCGGGAGACAATGAGCAGTTCTTC; CDR3: CASSQRLAGDNEQFF; size: NA; J: TRBJ2-1; V: TRBV14; D: TRBD2
DNA: TGTGCCAGCAGTTTAACGGGGTTGCATTCACCCCTCCACTTT; CDR3: CASSLTGLHSPLHF; size: NA; J: TRBJ1-6; V: TRBV6-5; D: NA
DNA: TGCAGTGCTAGAGCCCCGGCAGGGGACGAGCAGTACTTC; CDR3: CSARAPAGDEQYF; size: many; J: TRBJ2-7; V: TRBV20-1; D: NA
DNA: TGTGCCAGTAGTAGAGGACTAGCGGGAGAACTGGGGACCCAGTACTTC; CDR3: CASSRGLAGELGTQYF; size: many; J: TRBJ2-5; V: TRBV19; D: TRBD2
DNA: TGTGCCAGCAGCTTAGGGCAGGCCTACGTCCTGACTTTC; CDR3: CASSLGQAYVLTF; size: few; J: TRBJ2-6; V: TRBV7-8; D: NA
DNA: TGTGCCAGCAGCGCACCCCGGGACGCTGAAAAACTGTTTTTT; CDR3: CASSAPRDAEKLFF; size: many; J: TRBJ1-4; V: TRBV7-9; D: NA
DNA: TGTGCCAGCAGCCTGACCGTGGACGTTGTAGAGCAGTACTTC; CDR3: CASSLTVDVVEQYF; size: NA; J: TRBJ2-7; V: TRBV3-1; D: NA
DNA: TGTGCCAGCAGCGTAGATCGAGGGAGGGTAGGAGAGACCCAGTACTTC; CDR3: CASSVDRGRVGETQYF; size: many; J: TRBJ2-5; V: TRBV9; D: TRBD2
DNA: TGCGCCAGCAGCACGGCCGGGACAGGGGGCGCGAATACGCAGTACTTC; CDR3: CASSTAGTGGANTQYF; size: once; J: TRBJ2-7; V: TRBV5-1; D: TRBD1
DNA: TGTGCCACCAGTGTCCCGAGGACACGGCTACCCAAAGAGACCCAGTACTTC; CDR3: CATSVPRTRLPKETQYF; size: few; J: TRBJ2-5; V: TRBV24-1; D: NA
DNA: TGCAGCGTTAGGAGCGGGAGTCATGAGACCCAGTACTTC; CDR3: CSVRSGSHETQYF; size: many; J: TRBJ2-5; V: TRBV29-1; D: TRBD2
DNA: TGCAGCGTTGGCAGGACAGGGCAGCAGGTGGAGACCCAGTACTTC; CDR3: CSVGRTGQQVETQYF; size: few; J: TRBJ2-5; V: TRBV29-1; D: TRBD1
DNA: TGTGCCAGCAGCCCTACTAGCGGGTATACTCAAGAGACCCAGTACTTC; CDR3: CASSPTSGYTQETQYF; size: many; J: TRBJ2-5; V: TRBV7-2; D: TRBD2
DNA: TGTGCCAGCAGCGTAGGCCTCGGGGCAGGGGATCAACTGTTTTTT; CDR3: CASSVGLGAGDQLFF; size: many; J: TRBJ1-4; V: TRBV9; D: NA
DNA: TGTGCCAGCAGCCTCCGACAGGCGTCAAGTACCGGGGAGCTGTTTTTT; CDR3: CASSLRQASSTGELFF; size: many; J: TRBJ2-2; V: TRBV7-2; D: NA
DNA: TGTGCCAGCAGTTCGACTCCAGGGGCCTATGGCTACACCTTC; CDR3: CASSSTPGAYGYTF; size: NA; J: TRBJ1-2; V: TRBV6-6; D: NA